Listed here are 16 T cell receptor beta chains from one sample, sequenced in a study of CD8 T cells in ankylosing spondylitis. General study findings and limits: Blood from ankylosing spondylitis patients appeared to carry a characteristic roughly 8-variant TCR beta motif.

Their cognate antigens are unknown. In TCRdb, the 5' RACE reads were re-called with MiXCR into one record per CDR3 protein. There are over 450,000 distinct CDR3 sequences in the sample; about 13% occur only once, and around 6.8% lies in the top ten. Sequenced sample: blood, either unsorted or a sorted T cell fraction (not recorded which). The receptor set was obtained from a male donor with ankylosing spondylitis.

This chain joins TRBV20-1 and TRBJ2-1; 10 bases map to TRBD2. Germline V gene lookup returns CDR1 DFQATT and CDR2 SNEGSKA (reference sequence). With 2 bases clipped from V and 7 bases from J, the junction kept 8 bases outside the gene matches. This CDR3 contains 15 residues. In nucleotides, the CDR3 is TGCAGTGCTAGAAAGCGGGAGGGCCGATGGAATGAGCAGTTCTTC. Protein sequence: CSARKREGRWNEQFF.

This clonotype has just a few counts. The chain combines TRBV6-1 with TRBJ2-7; tentatively, D is TRBD1 (6 bases). The V gene's germline CDR1 is MNHNS and CDR2 SASEGT. This CDR3 contains 12 residues. V shed 9 bases and J shed 5 bases, with 14 bases lying between them. CDR3 amino acids: CASSTGYHEQYV. The CDR3 region has the DNA TGTGCCAGTTCAACAGGGTATCACGAGCAGTACGTC.

V and J are TRBV11-2 and TRBJ1-1, with D unresolved. Germline CDR1 SGHAT, CDR2 FQNNGV. Trimming left V 0 bases short and J 5 bases short, with 7 bases between. The CDR3 is 13 residues long. The CDR3 nucleotides are TGTGCCAGCAGCTTAGATATATTGACTGAAGCTTTCTTT. It codes for CASSLDILTEAFF.

This chain connects TRBV20-1 to TRBJ1-3; 9 nucleotides match TRBD1. The CDR3 contains 14 residues. Germline CDR1 DFQATT, CDR2 SNEGSKA (reference sequence). V dropped 3 bases and J dropped 7; count of bases not matched to a gene: 7. The CDR3 loop reads CSASYRGLRNTIYF. The CDR3 DNA is TGCAGTGCTAGCTACAGGGGGCTTAGGAACACCATATATTTT.

This chain connects TRBV28 to TRBJ2-5; possible D gene TRBD1, 5 bases. Trimming cost V 6 bases and J 6 bases, with 17 bases left between them. Germline V lookup: CDR1 MDHEN, CDR2 SYDVKM. The CDR3 length is 14 residues. The CDR3, as DNA: TGTGCCAGCAGACTCGACAGATTTCTTAAGACCCAGTACTTC. Its protein is CASRLDRFLKTQYF.

The V call is TRBV5-1, the J call TRBJ2-7; a weak D match, TRBD1 (6 bases). Looked up from germline, CDR1 is SGHRS and CDR2 is YFSETQ. This CDR3 contains 15 residues. V shed 2 bases and J shed 2 bases, with 14 bases lying between them. The CDR3 loop reads CASSFQGAGAYEQYF. CDR3 DNA sequence: TGCGCCAGCAGCTTCCAAGGGGCAGGGGCCTACGAGCAGTACTTC. The whole variable domain, filled in from reference TRBV5-1 and TRBJ2-7, reads KAGVTQTPRYLIKTRGQQVTLSCSPISGHRSVSWYQQTPGQGLQFLFEYFSETQRNKGNFPGRFSGRQFSNSRSEMNVSTLELGDSALYLCASSFQGAGAYEQYFGPGTRLTVT.

The chain joins TRBV4-2 to TRBJ2-7; D unclear. Germline loops: CDR1 LGHNA, CDR2 YNFKEQ. The V end lost 0 bases, the J end lost 0 bases, and 9 bases lay between the germline ends. CDR3 length equals 15 residues. Here the CDR3 DNA reads TGTGCCAGCAGCCAAGATAGGCTGAGCTCCTACGAGCAGTACGTC. Protein: CASSQDRLSSYEQYV.

The rearrangement uses TRBV19 and TRBJ1-1; D is possibly TRBD1 (6 bases). This CDR3 contains 15 residues. V was pared by 6 bases and J by 0 bases, with 14 bases between. Germline CDR1 LNHDA, CDR2 SQIVND (reference sequence). CDR3 protein: CASRDRGHMNTEAFF. CDR3 bases: TGTGCCAGTAGGGACAGAGGGCATATGAACACTGAAGCTTTCTTT.

This clonotype was counted at least ten times. V is TRBV12-3 or TRBV12-4 and J is TRBJ1-4; D not certain. There are 13 residues in the CDR3. Trimming stripped 3 bases from V and 6 bases from J, with 8 bases between. The CDR3 DNA reads TGTGCCAGCAGTTTGGGCGGGGATGAAAAACTGTTTTTT. This translates into CASSLGGDEKLFF.

This clonotype has ten or more counts. This sequence joins TRBV12-3 or TRBV12-4 and TRBJ1-3; D is ambiguous. This CDR3 region has 14 residues. V lost 0 bases to trimming and J lost 0 bases, with 3 bases between them. CDR3 in amino acids: CASSLAISGNTIYF. The CDR3 bases are TGTGCCAGCAGTTTAGCGATCTCTGGAAACACCATATATTTT.

This clonotype has a handful of counts. This chain links TRBV14 with TRBJ1-2, with D unclear. CDR1 SGHDN and CDR2 FVKESK come from the germline V gene. This CDR3 comprises 15 residues. V was cut by 3 bases and J by 4 bases, with 15 bases left in between. CDR3 DNA: TGTGCCAGCAGCCATCCTGGTACGCAGAGCTATGGCTACACCTTC. This codes for CASSHPGTQSYGYTF.

This clonotype was seen a handful of times. This chain uses TRBV20-1 with TRBJ2-2; D unclear. CDR3 length: 15 residues. Trimming took 5 bases from V and 1 from J, leaving 14 bases between them. Germline V CDR1 and CDR2: DFQATT, SNEGSKA (reference sequence). This chain's CDR3 is CSAFRVLRNTGELFF. The CDR3 DNA follows: TGCAGTGCTTTCCGAGTCCTAAGGAACACCGGGGAGCTGTTTTTT.

Many counts were recorded for this clonotype. V gene TRBV7-9 combines with J gene TRBJ1-2; D gene ambiguous. The CDR3 length is 14 residues. The V gene lost 5 bases and the J gene lost 9 bases, with 19 bases spanning the gap. Germline V gene sequence: CDR1 SEHNR, CDR2 FQNEAQ (reference sequence). CDR3 residues: CASSLQGSPMRYTF. The CDR3 region has the DNA TGTGCCAGCAGCCTACAAGGAAGCCCTATGCGCTACACCTTC.

This clonotype was seen repeatedly, ten times or more. The CDR3 DNA is TGCGCCAGCAGCTTGAATAGCGGGAGACGAGAGACCCAGTACTTC. Residues: CASSLNSGRRETQYF. The J gene is TRBJ2-5, the V gene TRBV5-1, with TRBD2 matching over 9 bases. Germline V gene lookup returns CDR1 SGHRS and CDR2 YFSETQ. The CDR3 is 15 residues long. V dropped 1 base and J dropped 4; count of bases not matched to a gene: 5. Based on the CDR3 plus reference TRBV5-1 and TRBJ2-5, the full variable domain is KAGVTQTPRYLIKTRGQQVTLSCSPISGHRSVSWYQQTPGQGLQFLFEYFSETQRNKGNFPGRFSGRQFSNSRSEMNVSTLELGDSALYLCASSLNSGRRETQYFGPGTRLLVL.

This sequence joins TRBV28 and TRBJ2-3; the D gene is possibly TRBD2 (6 bases). In germline, CDR1 is MDHEN, CDR2 SYDVKM. The CDR3 is made up of 12 amino acids. CDR3 in DNA: TGTGCGGAGGGCACCGACACAGATACGCAGTATTTT. It codes for CAEGTDTDTQYF.

This chain connects TRBV6-2 or TRBV6-3 to TRBJ2-2; TRBD2 is a possible D gene (6 bases). Germline V gene sequence: CDR1 MNHEY, CDR2 SVGEGT. The V end lost 5 bases, the J end lost 7 bases, and 17 bases lay between the germline ends. This CDR3 contains 15 residues. The CDR3 region is CASSRTTLGFGELFF. DNA for the CDR3: TGTGCCAGCAGTCGGACTACCCTAGGGTTCGGGGAGCTGTTTTTT.